This T cell receptor (beta chain) is drawn from a study of blood T cell repertoires in COVID-19. Study at large: Sources were T cells, B-cell-depleted T cells, or PBMCs; the material itself was cDNA or gDNA.

Germline loops: CDR1 SNHLY, CDR2 FYNNEI. Trimming cost V 5 bases and J 2 bases, with 12 bases left between them. This CDR3 has 15 amino acids. Clones were read by immunoSEQ multiplex PCR, and TCRdb kept only the in-frame ones, dropping some. In the table there are over 150,000 clones, more than 70% of which are singletons. The V gene is TRBV2, the J gene TRBJ2-2; perhaps TRBD2 as D (6 bases). The origin of this receptor is a man aged 50-59 years with COVID-19, enrolled during active disease. The material sequenced was peripheral blood. CDR3 amino acids: CASSRLARNTGELFF. The CDR3 DNA sequence: TGTGCCAGCAGTCGTCTAGCGAGAAACACCGGGGAGCTGTTTTTT.